The 30 T cell receptor beta chains given below trace back to one sample, sequenced in a study of blood T cell repertoires in COVID-19. Here immunoSEQ multiplex PCR was the method, and the copy in TCRdb shows in-frame clones only, minus some. The sample has 100,000 to 110,000 clones, over 65% seen once. The sequencing sample was made of peripheral blood. These TCRs come from a human donor in a cohort sampled during active COVID-19.

This chain connects TRBV27 to TRBJ1-2, with TRBD1 as a possible D gene (6 bases). There are 13 residues in the CDR3. Trimming pared 2 bases from V and 9 bases from J, leaving 13 bases between. Germline loops: CDR1 MNHEY, CDR2 SMNVEV (reference sequence). CDR3 sequence reads: CASSLGGANRYTF. For the CDR3, the DNA is TGTGCCAGCAGTTTAGGGGGGGCAAATCGCTACACCTTC.

There are a few counts of this clone. The chain has TRBV4-1 and TRBJ2-7; TRBD2 is a possible D gene (6 bases). V lost 1 base to trimming and J lost 2 bases, with 12 bases between them. CDR3 size: 15 residues. Germline values: CDR1 MGHRA, CDR2 YSYEKL. The CDR3 region is CASSQVGGSTYEQYF. The CDR3, as DNA: TGCGCCAGCAGCCAAGTTGGGGGGAGCACCTACGAGCAGTACTTC.

The chain joins TRBV21-1 to TRBJ1-3; the table's D call, TRBD1, has no DNA check behind it. TRBV21-1 is annotated as a pseudogene. There are 22 residues in the CDR3. The CDR3 coding sequence is TGTGCCAGCAGCAAAGTCTCCTTGCCGGGACAGGGACAACCTAAGGCTGGAAACACCATATATTTT. Translation: CASSKVSLPGQGQPKAGNTIYF.

The chain carries TRBV3-1 (or the pseudogene TRBV3-2) and TRBJ2-7; 8 bases fit TRBD1. Germline CDR1 LGHDT, CDR2 YNNKEL (reference sequence). The CDR3 loop spans 16 amino acids. V gave up 1 base and J gave up 4 bases; unmatched junction bases: 9. CDR3 sequence reads: CASSQVIRTGRYEQYF. CDR3 DNA: TGTGCCAGCAGCCAAGTAATACGGACAGGGAGGTACGAGCAGTACTTC.

V usage is TRBV12-3 or TRBV12-4 and J usage is TRBJ2-1; D unresolved. V shed 2 bases and J shed 2 bases, with 4 bases lying between them. This CDR3 has 13 residues. CDR3 sequence: CASSLNTYNEQFF. DNA for the CDR3: TGTGCCAGCAGTTTAAACACCTACAATGAGCAGTTCTTC.

As DNA, the CDR3 is TGCAGCGCGTACGGGACAGGGGCTAATGGCTACACCTTC. It encodes CSAYGTGANGYTF. The V and J genes are TRBV29-1 and TRBJ1-2; 10 nucleotides line up with TRBD1. Per germline, CDR1 SQVTM and CDR2 ANQGSEA. V shed 7 bases and J 6 bases; nucleotides not matched to a gene: 8. The CDR3 extends over 13 amino acids.

This chain joins TRBV7-8 and TRBJ1-1; D not certain. Trimming removed 4 bases at V and 0 bases at J, with 9 bases between. The V gene's germline CDR1 is SGHVS and CDR2 FQNEAQ. The CDR3 is made up of 14 amino acids. This CDR3 is CASSWYNLNTEAFF. The CDR3 nucleotides read TGTGCCAGCAGCTGGTATAACTTGAACACTGAAGCTTTCTTT.

The chain has TRBV6-5 and TRBJ2-2, with 9 bases aligning to TRBD1. CDR3 size: 15 residues. The germline V gene encodes CDR1 MNHEY and CDR2 SVGAGI. V shed 7 bases, J shed 3 bases, and the junction held 6 bases outside the gene matches. The CDR3 spells CASTGQGSYTGELFF. The CDR3 coding sequence is TGTGCCAGCACCGGACAGGGGTCCTACACCGGGGAGCTGTTTTTT.

CDR3 loop: CASSLRTGGPTEAFF. The CDR3 region has the DNA TGTGCCAGCAGCTTAAGGACAGGGGGCCCCACTGAAGCTTTCTTT. The V gene is TRBV7-2, the J gene TRBJ1-1; TRBD1 agrees at 11 bases. The germline CDR1 and CDR2 sequences are SGHTA and FQGNSA. Unmatched junction bases numbered 3, after V lost 2 bases and J lost 4 bases. This CDR3 comprises 15 residues.

V gene TRBV7-8 combines with J gene TRBJ2-1, with TRBD2 matching 10 bases. Germline values: CDR1 SGHVS, CDR2 FQNEAQ. V lost 6 bases, J lost 2 bases, and 7 bases stayed unmatched. CDR3 size: 16 residues. Written as DNA, the CDR3 is TGTGCCAGCAGTTATAGCGGGAGGTCCCCCTACAATGAGCAGTTCTTC. Amino acid sequence: CASSYSGRSPYNEQFF.

The chain is built from TRBV7-6 and TRBJ2-3, with a possible D match to TRBD2 (6 bases). The CDR3 totals 14 residues. V lost 5 bases and J lost 4, with 13 bases in between. Germline CDR1 is SGHVS and CDR2 is FNYEAQ. The CDR3 loop reads CASSRGPGADTQYF. The CDR3 DNA follows: TGTGCCAGCAGCCGAGGTCCGGGGGCAGATACGCAGTATTTT.

V usage is TRBV3-1 (or the pseudogene TRBV3-2) and J usage is TRBJ1-4; perhaps TRBD1 as D (6 bases). Germline V lookup: CDR1 LGHDT, CDR2 YNNKEL (reference sequence). V was shortened by 5 bases and J by 3 bases, with 13 bases between the two germline ends. This CDR3 has 15 amino acids. This CDR3 is CASSSRGLPNEKLFF. CDR3 bases: TGTGCCAGCAGCTCCAGGGGTCTTCCTAATGAAAAACTGTTTTTT.

This rearrangement joins TRBV7-9 to TRBJ2-3, with 7 bases fitting TRBD1. The CDR3 contains 15 residues. The ends lost 0 bases at V and 4 bases at J; junction bases unmatched: 4. From germline, CDR1 is SEHNR and CDR2 FQNEAQ (reference sequence). DNA for the CDR3: TGTGCCAGCAGCTTAGCTAATACAGGGGCAGATACGCAGTATTTT. Translated: CASSLANTGADTQYF.

The chain carries TRBV15 and TRBJ1-2, with D unresolved. CDR3 length: 14 residues. In germline, CDR1 is LNHNV, CDR2 YYDKDF (reference sequence). With 6 bases removed from V and 0 bases from J, the gap between germline ends came to 11 bases. The CDR3 loop reads CATSPDTSNYGYTF. CDR3 nucleotides: TGTGCCACCAGTCCCGACACTTCTAACTATGGCTACACCTTC.

The chain uses TRBV5-1 and TRBJ2-1; no definite D call. The CDR3 totals 14 residues. The V gene lost 3 bases and the J gene lost 8 bases, with 15 bases spanning the gap. The germline V gene encodes CDR1 SGHRS and CDR2 YFSETQ. This CDR3 reads CASSSGVKDYEQFF. As DNA, the CDR3 is TGCGCCAGCAGCTCCGGAGTAAAAGATTATGAGCAGTTCTTC.

This clone was counted only a few times. This chain links TRBV10-3 with TRBJ1-1; tentative D call: TRBD1 (5 bases). The CDR3 runs 15 residues. Per germline, CDR1 ENHRY and CDR2 SYGVKD. The V and J ends lost 3 bases and 5 bases respectively, with 16 bases between them. The CDR3 nucleotides are TGTGCCATCAGTGACCGGGGGGAGGGGTTGACTGAAGCTTTCTTT. Protein: CAISDRGEGLTEAFF.

The chain is built from TRBV9 and TRBJ1-3, with a weak D call TRBD1 (5 bases). Trimming pared 3 bases from V and 0 bases from J, leaving 13 bases between. Per germline, CDR1 SGDLS and CDR2 YYNGEE. CDR3 length: 16 residues. This CDR3 reads CASSGKGANSGNTIYF. The CDR3 region has the DNA TGTGCCAGCAGCGGAAAAGGGGCGAACTCTGGAAACACCATATATTTT.

The chain employs TRBV9 and TRBJ2-1; perhaps TRBD2 as D (6 bases). Trimming cost V 2 bases and J 6 bases, with 15 bases left between them. The CDR3 is 15 residues long. Germline-derived CDR1 and CDR2 are SGDLS and YYNGEE. CDR3 sequence: CASSVLAERTNEQFF. CDR3 coding DNA: TGTGCCAGCAGCGTCTTAGCGGAGCGCACCAATGAGCAGTTCTTC.

This clone was counted only a few times. The chain is built from TRBV20-1 and TRBJ2-1, with unresolved D. The CDR3 spans 10 residues. Per germline, CDR1 DFQATT and CDR2 SNEGSKA (reference sequence). V lost 6 bases and J 11 bases, leaving 11 bases between the germline ends. CDR3 loop: CSARSVKQFF. The CDR3 nucleotides are TGCAGTGCGAGGTCGGTTAAGCAGTTCTTC.

The rearrangement uses TRBV3-1 (or the pseudogene TRBV3-2) and TRBJ1-1; D uncertain. Germline values: CDR1 LGHDT, CDR2 YNNKEL (reference sequence). V lost 3 bases and J lost 3, with 5 bases in between. The CDR3 consists of 12 residues. CDR3 in DNA: TGTGCCAGCAGCCATTCGGACACTGAAGCTTTCTTT. Translation: CASSHSDTEAFF.

The J gene is TRBJ2-7, the V gene TRBV6-2 or TRBV6-3, with TRBD1 identical over 9 bases. The CDR3 extends over 14 amino acids. The germline gives CDR1 MNHEY, CDR2 SVGEGT. V shed 6 bases and J 3 bases; nucleotides not matched to a gene: 6. CDR3 loop: CASSLGQGHYEQYF. The CDR3 DNA follows: TGTGCCAGCAGCTTGGGACAGGGTCACTACGAGCAGTACTTC.

CDR3 residues: CASSDGLVTGRATNEKLFF. CDR3 bases: TGTGCCAGCAGTGATGGTTTGGTGACAGGCAGAGCAACTAATGAAAAACTGTTTTTT. The rearrangement joins TRBV6-1 to TRBJ1-4; D is perhaps TRBD1 (6 bases). Germline loops: CDR1 MNHNS, CDR2 SASEGT. This CDR3 spans 19 amino acids. Trimming took 3 bases from V and 0 from J, leaving 20 bases between them.

V usage is TRBV6-2 or TRBV6-3 and J usage is TRBJ2-2; the D gene is possibly TRBD2 (5 bases). CDR3 size: 17 residues. The V end was cut by 3 bases, the J end by 4 bases, with 18 bases between. Germline V gene sequence: CDR1 MNHEY, CDR2 SVGEGT. The CDR3 is CASSYSSLWLATGELFF. The CDR3 nucleotides read TGTGCCAGCAGTTATAGTTCGTTATGGCTAGCCACCGGGGAGCTGTTTTTT.

V and J are TRBV7-2 and TRBJ1-2; D is perhaps TRBD1 (6 bases). This CDR3 contains 18 residues. Trimming took 1 base from V and 5 from J, leaving 23 bases between them. Germline CDR1 and CDR2: SGHTA and FQGNSA. The CDR3 loop reads CASSLDRVGSGVGYGYTF. In DNA, the CDR3 is TGTGCCAGCAGCTTAGACAGGGTGGGATCCGGTGTCGGGTATGGCTACACCTTC.

CDR3 amino acids: CASSIDRGGGYEQYF. CDR3 coding DNA: TGTGCCAGTAGTATCGATCGGGGGGGCGGCTACGAGCAGTACTTC. The gene calls are TRBV19 and TRBJ2-7, with TRBD2 identical over 8 bases. The CDR3 is made up of 15 amino acids. V gave up 3 bases and J gave up 3 bases; unmatched junction bases: 7. The germline CDR1 and CDR2 sequences are LNHDA and SQIVND (reference sequence).

The chain employs TRBV4-3 and TRBJ1-2, with no clear D. Germline values: CDR1 LGHNA, CDR2 YSLEER. This CDR3 is 15 amino acids long. Trimming took 0 bases from V and 2 from J, leaving 10 bases between them. CDR3 protein: CASSQEMAGNYGYTF. The DNA of the CDR3 is TGCGCCAGCAGCCAAGAGATGGCGGGAAACTATGGCTACACCTTC.

This sequence joins TRBV2 and TRBJ2-2; unclear D gene. Looked up from germline, CDR1 is SNHLY and CDR2 is FYNNEI. The CDR3 spans 14 residues. Trimming pared 3 bases from V and 5 bases from J, leaving 10 bases between. CDR3 sequence reads: CASSDFSRTGELFF. CDR3 DNA: TGTGCCAGCAGTGATTTTTCGAGGACCGGGGAGCTGTTTTTT.

The chain combines TRBV7-2 with TRBJ2-2; no firm D call. V was pared by 4 bases and J by 5 bases, with 8 bases between. The CDR3 spans 13 residues. The germline gives CDR1 SGHTA, CDR2 FQGNSA. CDR3 sequence: CASSSSKTGELFF. The CDR3 region has the DNA TGTGCCAGCAGCTCCTCTAAGACCGGGGAGCTGTTTTTT.

V and J are TRBV5-1 and TRBJ2-2; TRBD2 matches at 7 bases. The V and J ends lost 5 bases and 8 bases, in that order; junction bases with no gene match: 12. The CDR3 is made up of 15 amino acids. Per germline, CDR1 SGHRS and CDR2 YFSETQ. For the CDR3, the DNA is TGCGCCAGCAGGATCAGCGGGACCGGACCGGGGGAGCTGTTTTTT. This translates into CASRISGTGPGELFF.

This chain links TRBV19 with TRBJ1-5; no clear D. Trimming took 3 bases from V and 4 from J, leaving 10 bases between them. Per germline, CDR1 LNHDA and CDR2 SQIVND (reference sequence). The CDR3 runs 14 residues. The DNA for the CDR3 is TGTGCCAGTAGTATTAGAGGGCGGAATCAGCCCCAGCATTTT. Translation gives CASSIRGRNQPQHF. Drawing the rest from reference TRBV19 and TRBJ1-5, the complete variable domain is DGGITQSPKYLFRKEGQNVTLSCEQNLNHDAMYWYRQDPGQGLRLIYYSQIVNDFQKGDIAEGYSVSREKKESFPLTVTSAQKNPTAFYLCASSIRGRNQPQHFGDGTRLSIL.